The 25 T cell receptor beta chains below all came from one sample that was sequenced in a study of blood T cell repertoires in COVID-19. Measured with immunoSEQ multiplex PCR; TCRdb has only the in-frame clones, and not every one. There are 55,000 to 80,000 clones in the sample; around 80% occur only once, and over 12% lies in the top ten. Sequencing was done on a sample of peripheral blood. The receptor set was obtained from a man in his sixties with COVID-19, enrolled during active disease.

The chain couples TRBV5-6 to TRBJ2-1; perhaps TRBD1 as D (5 bases). This CDR3 is 13 amino acids long. Germline lookup yields CDR1 SGHDT and CDR2 YYEEEE. Trimming took off 0 bases at V and 9 bases at J, with 10 bases between the two ends. CDR3 residues: CASSLEWGAEQFF. As DNA, the CDR3 is TGTGCCAGCAGCTTGGAGTGGGGCGCTGAGCAGTTCTTC.

The chain links TRBV25-1 to TRBJ2-7, with 7 nucleotides matching TRBD1. The CDR3 runs 16 residues. The V gene's germline CDR1 is MGHDK and CDR2 SYGVNS. V lost 4 bases to trimming and J lost 2 bases; unmatched junction nucleotides: 11. The CDR3 DNA is TGTGCCAGCAGTGCAAGTGGGAGAGGGGGCACCTACGAGCAGTACTTC. This gives the protein CASSASGRGGTYEQYF.

This chain joins TRBV19 and TRBJ2-3; no definite D call. Germline assignment: CDR1 LNHDA and CDR2 SQIVND (reference sequence). The ends were cut back, 7 bases at V and 0 bases at J, with 11 bases in the middle. CDR3 length: 14 amino acids. For the CDR3, the DNA is TGTGCCAGTACTATGGCTTTTAGCACAGATACGCAGTATTTT. Amino acids: CASTMAFSTDTQYF.

This chain joins TRBV11-3 and TRBJ2-3, with TRBD2 identical over 9 bases. Trimming at V came to 5 bases and at J to 6 bases, leaving 9 bases not matched to a gene. This CDR3 has 15 residues. Germline lookup yields CDR1 SGHNT and CDR2 YENEEA. The CDR3, as DNA: TGTGCCAGCAGCCCCCGGCGGGGGGGCAGTGATACGCAGTATTTT. This translates into CASSPRRGGSDTQYF.

This clone was recorded a few times. The chain couples TRBV2 to TRBJ1-1; TRBD1 is a possible D gene (6 bases). Germline V gene lookup returns CDR1 SNHLY and CDR2 FYNNEI. Trimming removed 7 bases at V and 5 bases at J, with 14 bases between. CDR3 length: 13 amino acids. The CDR3 protein is CASTTTGRTEAFF. CDR3 DNA sequence: TGTGCCAGCACTACGACAGGACGGACTGAAGCTTTCTTT.

This chain uses TRBV9 with TRBJ2-2; 7 bases are shared with TRBD1. Germline loops: CDR1 SGDLS, CDR2 YYNGEE. V gave up 4 bases and J gave up 7 bases; unmatched junction bases: 7. CDR3 size: 14 residues. This chain's CDR3 is CASSRTGWNGELFF. DNA for the CDR3: TGTGCCAGCAGCAGGACAGGATGGAACGGGGAGCTGTTTTTT.

The chain recombines TRBV6-2 or TRBV6-3 with TRBJ2-3; weak D call: TRBD1 (6 bases). The CDR3 consists of 14 residues. Looked up from germline, CDR1 is MNHEY and CDR2 is SVGEGT. The V end was cut by 5 bases, the J end by 3 bases, with 12 bases between. The CDR3 DNA is TGTGCCAGCAGTAACCTGGACAGAACAGATACGCAGTATTTT. Translating gives CASSNLDRTDTQYF.

The gene calls are TRBV2 and TRBJ1-3, with 9 bases aligning to TRBD1. The CDR3 extends over 16 amino acids. Trimming took 6 bases from V and 0 from J; bases not matched to a gene: 6. Per germline, CDR1 SNHLY and CDR2 FYNNEI. The CDR3 sequence: CASSIAGQGSGNTIYF. The CDR3 DNA is TGTGCCAGCAGCATTGCGGGACAGGGCTCTGGAAACACCATATATTTT.

This chain connects TRBV7-3 to TRBJ2-1; TRBD2 matches at 14 bases. The germline CDR1 and CDR2 sequences are SGHTA and FQGTGA. The CDR3 extends over 15 amino acids. The V segment lost 5 bases and the J segment 7 bases; nucleotides outside the gene matches: 4. This CDR3 reads CASSIGTSGRNEQFF. In DNA form, the CDR3 reads TGTGCCAGCAGCATCGGGACTAGCGGGAGAAATGAGCAGTTCTTC.

CDR3 in amino acids: CASTSGQGYGYTF. As DNA, the CDR3 is TGTGCCAGCACCTCCGGACAGGGATATGGCTACACCTTC. The rearrangement links TRBV28 to TRBJ1-2, with 8 bases aligning to TRBD1. Germline V gene data show CDR1 as MDHEN and CDR2 as SYDVKM. The CDR3 runs to 13 residues. The V gene end was trimmed by 7 bases and the J gene end by 5 bases; junction bases not matched to a gene: 6.

CDR3 nucleotides: TGTGCCAGCAGTTCGACGACGGATATGGAGTGGACCTTC. Amino acid sequence: CASSSTTDMEWTF. The rearrangement links TRBV28 to TRBJ1-2; D unresolved. Germline CDR1 reads MDHEN; CDR2 reads SYDVKM. V lost 4 bases and J 14 bases, leaving 20 bases between the germline ends. The CDR3 extends over 13 amino acids.

This clone was picked up one time. Here the CDR3 DNA reads TGTGCCAGCTGCGCGGGAGCGAACCAATACGAGCAGTACTTC. This translates into CASCAGANQYEQYF. The chain employs TRBV7-9 and TRBJ2-7; 7 nucleotides line up with TRBD2. V shed 8 bases and J 4 bases; nucleotides not matched to a gene: 11. The CDR3 runs to 14 residues. CDR1 is SEHNR and CDR2 is FQNEAQ in the germline V gene (reference sequence). The full variable domain, in which reference TRBV7-9 and TRBJ2-7 provide the parts outside the CDR3, is DTGVSQNPRHKITKRGQNVTFRCDPISEHNRLYWYRQTLGQGPEFLTYFQNEAQLEKSRLLSDRFSAERPKGSFSTLEIQRTEQGDSAMYLCASCAGANQYEQYFGPGTRLTVT.

The genes are TRBV29-1 and TRBJ1-2, with D perhaps matching TRBD1 (6 bases). CDR1 and CDR2 from the germline V gene are SQVTM and ANQGSEA. Deletions cut 7 bases from V and 5 bases from J, with 17 bases between. This CDR3 spans 13 amino acids. CDR3 loop: CSAPRGSNYGYTF. The CDR3 nucleotides read TGCAGCGCCCCCAGGGGCTCAAATTATGGCTACACCTTC.

The genes are TRBV2 and TRBJ1-4; 8 positions match TRBD1. The CDR3 loop spans 12 amino acids. CDR1 SNHLY and CDR2 FYNNEI come from the germline V gene. V lost 4 bases, J lost 16 bases, and 8 bases stayed unmatched. CDR3 sequence: CASSVGTGPKFF. DNA for the CDR3: TGTGCCAGCAGTGTTGGGACAGGCCCTAAGTTTTTT.

The chain has TRBV9 and TRBJ2-7; 8 bases fit TRBD1. J gave up 6 bases and V 3 bases, and 8 bases lay outside the gene matches. Germline values: CDR1 SGDLS, CDR2 YYNGEE. CDR3 length equals 14 residues. The CDR3 nucleotides read TGTGCCAGCAGCGCACAGACAGGGGATACCGAGCAGTACTTC. Translating it yields CASSAQTGDTEQYF.

This clone was picked up one time. In DNA, the CDR3 is TGTGCCAGTAAGCGTGAGTCGGGGAACTATGGCTACACCTTC. It encodes CASKRESGNYGYTF. The chain has TRBV19 and TRBJ1-2; no firm D call. The germline V and J ends were trimmed by 7 bases and 2 bases, with 14 bases remaining between them. From germline, CDR1 is LNHDA and CDR2 SQIVND (reference sequence). The CDR3 is made up of 14 amino acids.

The gene calls are TRBV28 and TRBJ2-5; 7 bases match TRBD1. The length of the CDR3 is 13 residues. The V gene's germline CDR1 is MDHEN and CDR2 SYDVKM. The trim removed 8 bases at V and 5 bases at J, leaving 8 bases unmatched. Written as DNA, the CDR3 is TGTGCCAGCGGAATACAGGGGACCGAGACCCAGTACTTC. It encodes CASGIQGTETQYF.

The chain employs TRBV24-1 and TRBJ2-4; no firm D call. The V gene's germline CDR1 is KGHDR and CDR2 SFDVKD. The CDR3 covers 10 residues. The V and J ends lost 12 bases and 5 bases respectively, with 7 bases between them. CDR3 sequence: CASTQNIQYF. In DNA, the CDR3 is TGTGCCTCTACTCAAAACATTCAGTACTTC.

The V and J genes are TRBV24-1 and TRBJ2-2, with TRBD2 as a possible D gene (6 bases). CDR1 is KGHDR and CDR2 is SFDVKD in the germline V gene. The CDR3 runs 12 residues. V was clipped by 8 bases and J by 6 bases, with 9 bases between them. CDR3 region: CATTAGSGELFF. The CDR3 DNA reads TGTGCCACCACCGCGGGGTCCGGGGAGCTGTTTTTT.

The rearrangement uses TRBV7-9 and TRBJ2-7, with TRBD2 as a possible D gene (6 bases). Trimming stripped 1 base from V and 7 bases from J, with 11 bases between. The CDR3 totals 13 residues. In germline, CDR1 is SEHNR, CDR2 FQNEAQ (reference sequence). The CDR3 region has the DNA TGTGCCAGCAGCTTAGAGGGAGGAGGGGAGCAGTACTTC. Encoded protein: CASSLEGGGEQYF.

The genes are TRBV11-2 and TRBJ2-6; a weak D match, TRBD2 (6 bases). This CDR3 is built from 16 residues. Germline CDR1 SGHAT, CDR2 FQNNGV. Trimming took off 0 bases at V and 2 bases at J, with 8 bases between the two ends. CDR3: CASSLDPGAGANVLTF. CDR3 DNA: TGTGCCAGCAGCTTAGATCCGGGGGCTGGGGCCAACGTCCTGACTTTC.

The J gene is TRBJ2-3, the V gene TRBV29-1; 9 bases are a match to TRBD2. The V gene's germline CDR1 is SQVTM and CDR2 ANQGSEA. The CDR3 length is 15 residues. With 8 bases clipped from V and 3 bases from J, the junction kept 12 bases outside the gene matches. CDR3 region: CSPGIGSGGTDTQYF. CDR3 sequence (DNA): TGCAGCCCCGGGATAGGGAGCGGGGGGACAGATACGCAGTATTTT.

In its sample, this clone was seen once. This chain uses TRBV6-5 with TRBJ1-2; maybe TRBD1 (6 bases). Germline V gives CDR1 MNHEY, CDR2 SVGAGI. The CDR3 is made up of 14 amino acids. The V gene lost 6 bases and the J gene lost 1 base, with 12 bases spanning the gap. The CDR3 region has the DNA TGTGCCAGCAGACAGGGCGGAAATAACTATGGCTACACCTTC. This encodes CASRQGGNNYGYTF.

V is TRBV9 and J is TRBJ2-3; D not certain. There are 11 residues in the CDR3. Trimming stripped 4 bases from V and 4 bases from J, with 4 bases between. Germline assignment: CDR1 SGDLS and CDR2 YYNGEE. For the CDR3, the DNA is TGTGCCAGCAGCTTCTCAGATACGCAGTATTTT. This encodes CASSFSDTQYF.

This chain links TRBV29-1 with TRBJ1-1, with D possibly being TRBD1 (6 bases). V dropped 3 bases and J dropped 3 bases, with 17 bases sitting between them. CDR1 is SQVTM and CDR2 is ANQGSEA in the germline V gene. There are 15 residues in the CDR3. The CDR3 DNA reads as TGCAGCGTTGACGCCAGGGGATTTGCTGACACTGAAGCTTTCTTT. Its translation: CSVDARGFADTEAFF.